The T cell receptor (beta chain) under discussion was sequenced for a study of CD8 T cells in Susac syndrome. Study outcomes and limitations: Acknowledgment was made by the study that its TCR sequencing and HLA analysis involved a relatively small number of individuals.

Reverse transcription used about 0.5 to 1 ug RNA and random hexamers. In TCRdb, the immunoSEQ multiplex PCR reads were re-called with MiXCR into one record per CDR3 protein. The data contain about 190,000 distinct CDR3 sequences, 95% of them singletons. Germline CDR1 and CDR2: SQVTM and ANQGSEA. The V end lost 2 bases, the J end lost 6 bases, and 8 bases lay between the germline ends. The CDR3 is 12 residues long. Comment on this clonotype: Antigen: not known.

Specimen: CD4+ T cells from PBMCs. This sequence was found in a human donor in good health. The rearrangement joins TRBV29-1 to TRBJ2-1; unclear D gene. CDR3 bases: TGCAGCGTTGAATTGGCCCTCAATGAGCAGTTCTTC. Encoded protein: CSVELALNEQFF.